The entry below gives a single TCR beta chain sequence along with its context. Its target is unknown. This sample is drawn from a study of T cell responses to AZD1222 COVID-19 vaccine. General study points: White British people made up most donors, females outnumbered males, and clonal diversity was possibly underestimated.

The repertoire was sequenced with immunoSEQ multiplex PCR; TCRdb's copy has only in-frame clones and lacks some. The sample contains roughly 190,000 clones, approximately 91% of which appear only once. Germline CDR1 SGHRS, CDR2 YFSETQ. V was shortened by 4 bases and J by 4 bases, with 11 bases between the two germline ends. The CDR3 sequence is 13 residues long. The chain combines TRBV5-1 with TRBJ1-1; no reliable D call. Sequences were derived from peripheral blood, sampled on day 0 of AZD1222 vaccination. The TCR comes from an adult in good health. CDR3 nucleotide sequence: TGCGCCAGCAGCCCGCGGGGTATCACTGAAGCTTTCTTT. It translates to CASSPRGITEAFF.